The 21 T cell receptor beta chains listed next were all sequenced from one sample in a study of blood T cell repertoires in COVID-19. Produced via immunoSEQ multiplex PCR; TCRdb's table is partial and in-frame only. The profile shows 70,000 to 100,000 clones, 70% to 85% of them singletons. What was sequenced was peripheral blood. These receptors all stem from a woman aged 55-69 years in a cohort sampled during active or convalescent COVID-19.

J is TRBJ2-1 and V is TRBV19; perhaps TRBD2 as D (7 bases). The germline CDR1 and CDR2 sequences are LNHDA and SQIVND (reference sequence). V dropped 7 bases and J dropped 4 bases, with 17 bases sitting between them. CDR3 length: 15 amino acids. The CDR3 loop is CASKERRGPYNEQFF. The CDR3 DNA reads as TGTGCCAGTAAGGAGAGGCGGGGGCCGTACAATGAGCAGTTCTTC. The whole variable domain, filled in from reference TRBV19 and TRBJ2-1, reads DGGITQSPKYLFRKEGQNVTLSCEQNLNHDAMYWYRQDPGQGLRLIYYSQIVNDFQKGDIAEGYSVSREKKESFPLTVTSAQKNPTAFYLCASKERRGPYNEQFFGPGTRLTVL.

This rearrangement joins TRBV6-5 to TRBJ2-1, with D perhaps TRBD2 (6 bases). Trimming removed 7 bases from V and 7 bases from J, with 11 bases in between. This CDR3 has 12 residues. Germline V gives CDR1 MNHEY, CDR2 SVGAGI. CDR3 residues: CASTGGWNEQFF. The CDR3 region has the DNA TGTGCCAGCACCGGGGGTTGGAATGAGCAGTTCTTC.

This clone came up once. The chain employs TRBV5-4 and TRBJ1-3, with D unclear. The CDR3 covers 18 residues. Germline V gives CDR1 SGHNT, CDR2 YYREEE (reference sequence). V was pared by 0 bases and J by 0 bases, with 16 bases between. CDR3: CASSLGGIGRVSGNTIYF. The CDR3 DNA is TGTGCCAGCAGCTTGGGCGGTATCGGTCGGGTCTCTGGAAACACCATATATTTT.

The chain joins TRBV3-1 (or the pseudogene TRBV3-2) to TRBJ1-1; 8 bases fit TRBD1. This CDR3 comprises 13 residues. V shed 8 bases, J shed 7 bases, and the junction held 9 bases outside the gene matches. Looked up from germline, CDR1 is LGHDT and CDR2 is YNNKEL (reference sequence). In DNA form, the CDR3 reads TGTGCCAGCGAACCTGGACAGGGCGGTGAAGCTTTCTTT. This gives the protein CASEPGQGGEAFF.

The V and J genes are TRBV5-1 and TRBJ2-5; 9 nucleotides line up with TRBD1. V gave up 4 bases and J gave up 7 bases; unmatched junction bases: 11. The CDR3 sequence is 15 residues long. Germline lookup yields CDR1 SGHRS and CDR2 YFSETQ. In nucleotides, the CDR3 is TGCGCCAGCAGCCTCAGGACAGGGGAGGGTAGGACCCAGTACTTC. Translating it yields CASSLRTGEGRTQYF.

CDR3 protein: CASTTETSGADTQYF. In DNA form, the CDR3 reads TGTGCCAGCACCACCGAGACTAGCGGCGCAGATACGCAGTATTTT. The chain carries TRBV2 and TRBJ2-3; 9 bases fit TRBD2. The CDR3 has 15 amino acids. The V gene end was trimmed by 7 bases and the J gene end by 4 bases; junction bases not matched to a gene: 9. Germline CDR1 reads SNHLY; CDR2 reads FYNNEI.

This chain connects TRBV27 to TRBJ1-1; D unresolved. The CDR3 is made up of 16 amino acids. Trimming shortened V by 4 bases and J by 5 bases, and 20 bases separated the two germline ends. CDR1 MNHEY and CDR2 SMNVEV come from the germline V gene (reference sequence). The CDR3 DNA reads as TGTGCCAGCAGTTCGACTTTCTCCTGGTTCGGGACTGAAGCTTTCTTT. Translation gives CASSSTFSWFGTEAFF.

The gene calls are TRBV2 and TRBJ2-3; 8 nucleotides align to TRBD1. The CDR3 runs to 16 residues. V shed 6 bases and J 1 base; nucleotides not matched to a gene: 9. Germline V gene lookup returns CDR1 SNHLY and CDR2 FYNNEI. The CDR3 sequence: CASRTSMDRGTDTQYF. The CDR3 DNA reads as TGTGCCAGCAGGACCTCCATGGACAGGGGCACAGATACGCAGTATTTT. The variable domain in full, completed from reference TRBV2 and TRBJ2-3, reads EPEVTQTPSHQVTQMGQEVILRCVPISNHLYFYWYRQILGQKVEFLVSFYNNEISEKSEIFDDQFSVERPDGSNFTLKIRSTKLEDSAMYFCASRTSMDRGTDTQYFGPGTRLTVL.

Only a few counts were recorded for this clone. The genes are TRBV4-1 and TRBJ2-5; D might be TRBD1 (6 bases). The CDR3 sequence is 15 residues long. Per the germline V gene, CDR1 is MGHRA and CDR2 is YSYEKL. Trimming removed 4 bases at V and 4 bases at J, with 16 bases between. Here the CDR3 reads CASSPYLKGGETQYF. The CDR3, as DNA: TGCGCCAGCAGCCCCTACCTTAAAGGGGGAGAGACCCAGTACTTC.

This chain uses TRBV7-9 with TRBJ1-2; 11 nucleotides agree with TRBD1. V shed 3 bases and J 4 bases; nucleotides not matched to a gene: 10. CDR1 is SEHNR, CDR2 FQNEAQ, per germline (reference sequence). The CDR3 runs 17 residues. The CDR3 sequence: CASSFSGTGGVGYGYTF. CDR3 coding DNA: TGTGCCAGCAGCTTCAGCGGGACAGGGGGTGTAGGCTATGGCTACACCTTC. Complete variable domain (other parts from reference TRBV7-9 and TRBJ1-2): DTGVSQNPRHKITKRGQNVTFRCDPISEHNRLYWYRQTLGQGPEFLTYFQNEAQLEKSRLLSDRFSAERPKGSFSTLEIQRTEQGDSAMYLCASSFSGTGGVGYGYTFGSGTRLTVV.

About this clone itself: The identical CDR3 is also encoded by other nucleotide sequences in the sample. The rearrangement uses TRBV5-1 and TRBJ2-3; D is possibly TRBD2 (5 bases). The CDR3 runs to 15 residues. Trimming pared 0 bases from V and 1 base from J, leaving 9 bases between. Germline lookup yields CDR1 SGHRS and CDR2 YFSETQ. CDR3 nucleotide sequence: TGCGCCAGCAGCTTGGGTTCCGGGGGCACAGATACGCAGTATTTT. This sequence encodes CASSLGSGGTDTQYF. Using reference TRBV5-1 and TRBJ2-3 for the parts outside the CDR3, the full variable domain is KAGVTQTPRYLIKTRGQQVTLSCSPISGHRSVSWYQQTPGQGLQFLFEYFSETQRNKGNFPGRFSGRQFSNSRSEMNVSTLELGDSALYLCASSLGSGGTDTQYFGPGTRLTVL.

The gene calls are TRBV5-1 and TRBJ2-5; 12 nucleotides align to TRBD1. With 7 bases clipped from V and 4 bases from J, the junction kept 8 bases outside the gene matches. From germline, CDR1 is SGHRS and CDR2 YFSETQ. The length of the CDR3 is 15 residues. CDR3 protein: CASRTGTGGRETQYF. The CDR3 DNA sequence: TGCGCCAGCCGAACCGGGACAGGGGGCCGAGAGACCCAGTACTTC.

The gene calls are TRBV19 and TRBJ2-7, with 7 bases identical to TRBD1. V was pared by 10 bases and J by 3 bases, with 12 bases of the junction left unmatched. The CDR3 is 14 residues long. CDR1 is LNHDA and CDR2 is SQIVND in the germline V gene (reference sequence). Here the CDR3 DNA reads TGTGCCAACTCGGGACAGAAAAGAAACTACGAGCAGTACTTC. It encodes CANSGQKRNYEQYF.

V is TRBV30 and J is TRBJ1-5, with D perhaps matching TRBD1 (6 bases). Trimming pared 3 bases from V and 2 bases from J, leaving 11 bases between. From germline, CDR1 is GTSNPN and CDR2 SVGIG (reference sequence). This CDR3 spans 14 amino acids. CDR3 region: CAWSLGQRNQPQHF. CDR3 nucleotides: TGTGCCTGGAGCCTAGGACAGCGCAATCAGCCCCAGCATTTT.

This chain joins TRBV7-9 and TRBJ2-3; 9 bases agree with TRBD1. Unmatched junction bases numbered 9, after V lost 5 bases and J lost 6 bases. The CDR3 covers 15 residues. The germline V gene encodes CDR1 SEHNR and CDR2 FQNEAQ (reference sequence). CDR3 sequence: CASSIGQGRGDTQYF. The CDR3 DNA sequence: TGTGCCAGCAGCATAGGACAGGGGAGAGGGGATACGCAGTATTTT. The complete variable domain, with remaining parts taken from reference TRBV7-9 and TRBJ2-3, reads DTGVSQNPRHKITKRGQNVTFRCDPISEHNRLYWYRQTLGQGPEFLTYFQNEAQLEKSRLLSDRFSAERPKGSFSTLEIQRTEQGDSAMYLCASSIGQGRGDTQYFGPGTRLTVL.

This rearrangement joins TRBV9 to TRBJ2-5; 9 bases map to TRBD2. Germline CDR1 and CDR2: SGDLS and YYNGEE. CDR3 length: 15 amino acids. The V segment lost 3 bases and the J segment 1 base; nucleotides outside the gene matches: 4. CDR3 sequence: CASSAQRGAQETQYF. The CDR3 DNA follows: TGTGCCAGCAGCGCCCAGCGGGGGGCCCAAGAGACCCAGTACTTC.

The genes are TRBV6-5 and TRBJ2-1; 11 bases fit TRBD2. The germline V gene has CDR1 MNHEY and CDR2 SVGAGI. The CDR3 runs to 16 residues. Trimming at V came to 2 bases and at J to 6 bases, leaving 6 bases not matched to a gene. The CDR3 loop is CASSYLAGGRGNEQFF. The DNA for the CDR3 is TGTGCCAGCAGTTACCTAGCGGGGGGCCGTGGCAATGAGCAGTTCTTC.

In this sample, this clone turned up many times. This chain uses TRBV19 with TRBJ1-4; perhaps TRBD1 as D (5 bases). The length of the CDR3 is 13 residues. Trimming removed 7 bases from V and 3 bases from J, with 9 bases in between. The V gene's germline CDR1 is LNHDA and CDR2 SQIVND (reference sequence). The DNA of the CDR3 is TGTGCCAGTATGGGGCTAGCTAATGAAAAACTGTTTTTT. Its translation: CASMGLANEKLFF.

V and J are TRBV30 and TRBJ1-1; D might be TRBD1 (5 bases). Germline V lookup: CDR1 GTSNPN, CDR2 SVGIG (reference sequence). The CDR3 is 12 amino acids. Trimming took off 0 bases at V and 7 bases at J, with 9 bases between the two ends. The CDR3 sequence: CAWSVGRIEAFF. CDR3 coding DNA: TGTGCCTGGAGTGTGGGGCGGATTGAAGCTTTCTTT.

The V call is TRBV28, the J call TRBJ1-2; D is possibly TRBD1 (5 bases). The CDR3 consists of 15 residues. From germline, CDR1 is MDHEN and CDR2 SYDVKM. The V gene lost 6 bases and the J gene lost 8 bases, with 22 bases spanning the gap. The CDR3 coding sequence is TGTGCCAGCAGCCCTAGCGGGACCCTTGTTAGAGGCTACACCTTC. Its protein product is CASSPSGTLVRGYTF.

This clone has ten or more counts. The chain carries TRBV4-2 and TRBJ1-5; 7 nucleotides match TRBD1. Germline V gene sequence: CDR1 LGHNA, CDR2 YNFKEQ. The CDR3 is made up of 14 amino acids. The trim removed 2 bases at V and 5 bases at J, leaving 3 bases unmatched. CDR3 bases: TGTGCCAGCAGCCAAACAGGGGAGTATCAGCCCCAGCATTTT. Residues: CASSQTGEYQPQHF.